The table lists the clone carrying this TCR beta chain with a few counts. The junction differs from germline at one of its ends, possibly a read error. This CDR3 region has 9 residues. CDR1 and CDR2 (germline): SGHRS, YFSETQ. Genomic DNA served as template for TCR beta VDJ and CDR3 profiling. TCRdb used MiXCR to reprocess the reads, holding one entry per CDR3 protein. Of 300,000 or so distinct CDR3 sequences listed, approximately 57% were seen once; the top ten hold roughly 8%. The data were taken from a study of CD8+CD57+ T cells in acquired aplastic anemia. Whole-study context: When averaged, DNA from sorted CD4+ and CD8+ cells came to around 3 ug.

The chain carries TRBV5-1 and TRBJ2-7; no clear D. This receptor was taken from a human donor with severe aplastic anemia or a healthy control (not recorded which). Sequencing was performed on sorted CD4+, CD8+, or CD8+CD57+ T cells (not recorded which) from PBMCs. The CDR3 DNA reads TGTGCCAGCAGTTTGGGACAGTACTTC. This encodes CASSLGQYF.